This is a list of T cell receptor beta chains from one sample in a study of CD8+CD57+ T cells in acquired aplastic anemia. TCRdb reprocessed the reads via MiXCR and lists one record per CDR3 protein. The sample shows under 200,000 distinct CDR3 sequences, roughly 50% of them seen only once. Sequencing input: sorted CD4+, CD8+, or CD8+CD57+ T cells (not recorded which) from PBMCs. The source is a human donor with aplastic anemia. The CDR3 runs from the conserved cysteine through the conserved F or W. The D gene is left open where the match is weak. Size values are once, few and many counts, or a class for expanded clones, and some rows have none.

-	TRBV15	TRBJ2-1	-	CATSREAKRDEQFF	TGTGCCACCAGCAGAGAGGCCAAAAGAGATGAGCAGTTCTTC
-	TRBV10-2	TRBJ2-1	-	CASTASSEQFF	TGCGCCAGCACCGCTTCCAGTGAGCAGTTCTTC
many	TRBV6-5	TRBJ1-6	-	CASSYTNGGQAPLHF	TGTGCCAGCAGTTACACAAATGGGGGTCAGGCACCCCTCCACTTT
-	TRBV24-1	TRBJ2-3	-	CATSDATSTDTQYF	TGTGCCACCAGTGATGCGACTAGCACAGATACGCAGTATTTT
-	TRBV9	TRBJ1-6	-	CASSPPLHF	TGTGCCAGCAGCCCACCCCTCCACTTT
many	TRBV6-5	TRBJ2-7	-	CASSYSLGGYEQYF	TGTGCCAGCAGTTACTCGCTAGGTGGGTACGAGCAGTACTTC
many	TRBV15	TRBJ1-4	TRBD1	CATRQDRGPGEKLFF	TGTGCCACCAGACAGGACAGGGGGCCTGGTGAAAAACTGTTTTTT
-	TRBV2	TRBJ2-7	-	CVSSGKLSEQHF	TGTGTCAGCAGTGGGAAGCTTAGCGAGCAGCACTTC
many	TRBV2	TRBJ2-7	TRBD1	CASSGLTGGGEQYF	TGTGCCAGCAGTGGGCTGACAGGGGGCGGCGAGCAGTACTTC
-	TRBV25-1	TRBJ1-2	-	CASSDSRIYGYTF	TGTGCCAGCAGTGACAGCCGGATCTATGGCTACACCTTC
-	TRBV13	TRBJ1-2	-	CASSSHGSPVGYGYTF	TGTGCCAGCAGCTCCCACGGCTCCCCGGTAGGCTATGGCTACACCTTC
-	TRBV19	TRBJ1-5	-	CASRDGVGQPQHF	TGTGCCAGTAGAGATGGTGTGGGTCAGCCCCAGCATTTT
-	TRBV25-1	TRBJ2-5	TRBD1	CASSELGTGAPGETQYF	TGTGCCAGCAGTGAATTAGGGACAGGGGCTCCGGGGGAGACCCAGTACTTC
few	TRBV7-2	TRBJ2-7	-	CASSFSGYEQYF	TGTGCCAGCAGCTTCTCCGGCTACGAGCAGTACTTC
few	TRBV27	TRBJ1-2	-	CASSFKPVLYGYTF	TGTGCCAGCAGTTTTAAGCCGGTATTGTATGGCTACACCTTC
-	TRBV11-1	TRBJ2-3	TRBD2	CASSLGTSGSGTDTQYF	TGTGCCAGCAGCTTAGGGACTAGCGGGAGCGGGACAGATACGCAGTATTTT
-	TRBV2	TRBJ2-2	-	CASSGDTNTGELFF	TGTGCCAGCAGTGGTGACACCAACACCGGGGAGCTGTTTTTT
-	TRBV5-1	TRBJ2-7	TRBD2	CASSPKGTSGSYEQYF	TGCGCCAGCAGCCCCAAAGGGACTAGCGGGAGCTACGAGCAGTACTTC
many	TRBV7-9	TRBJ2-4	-	CASSQQTIAKNIQYF	TGTGCCAGCAGCCAGCAGACCATAGCCAAAAACATTCAGTACTTC
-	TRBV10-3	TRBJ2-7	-	CAGSLAPGEQYF	TGTGCCGGCAGTTTGGCCCCCGGCGAGCAGTACTTC
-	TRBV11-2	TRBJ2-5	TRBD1	CASRGTGAGETQYF	TGTGCCAGCAGGGGGACAGGAGCTGGGGAGACCCAGTACTTC
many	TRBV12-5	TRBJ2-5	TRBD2	CASGFPYWAGGETQYF	TGTGCTAGTGGTTTTCCCTACTGGGCGGGAGGGGAGACCCAGTACTTC
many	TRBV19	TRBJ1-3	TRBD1	CASSILQGDGNTIYF	TGTGCCAGTAGTATATTACAGGGGGACGGAAACACCATATATTTT
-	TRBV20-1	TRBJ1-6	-	CSAREGTYNSPLHF	TGCAGTGCTAGAGAGGGTACCTATAATTCACCCCTCCACTTT
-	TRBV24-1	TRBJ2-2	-	CATSARSGGELFF	TGTGCCACCAGTGCCCGAAGTGGCGGGGAGCTGTTTTTT
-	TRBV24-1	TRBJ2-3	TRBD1	CATSDPGQGTDTQYF	TGTGCCACCAGTGATCCGGGACAGGGTACAGATACGCAGTATTTT
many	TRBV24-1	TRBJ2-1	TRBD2	CATSDPSSSGPDNEQFF	TGTGCCACCAGTGACCCAAGCTCTAGCGGACCTGACAATGAGCAGTTCTTC
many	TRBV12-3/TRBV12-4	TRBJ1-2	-	CASSDPAELYYGYTF	TGTGCCAGCAGTGACCCTGCCGAGTTATACTATGGCTACACCTTC
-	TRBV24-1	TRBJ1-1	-	CATSGGLNTEAFF	TGTGCCACCAGTGGCGGGTTGAACACTGAAGCTTTCTTT
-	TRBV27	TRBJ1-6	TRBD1	CASSPSTGVDNSPLHF	TGTGCCAGCAGTCCATCGACAGGGGTGGATAATTCACCCCTCCACTTT
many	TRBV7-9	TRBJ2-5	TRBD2	CASSLGEGGGRETQYF	TGTGCCAGCAGCTTAGGGGAGGGCGGGGGGCGAGAGACCCAGTACTTC
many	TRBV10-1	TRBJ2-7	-	CASTVGFDEQYF	TGCGCCAGCACTGTGGGGTTCGACGAGCAGTACTTC
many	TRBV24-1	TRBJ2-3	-	CATSDPGLTPGTDTQYF	TGTGCCACCAGTGATCCCGGACTCACCCCAGGGACAGATACGCAGTATTTT
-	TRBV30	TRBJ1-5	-	CAAAGVSQPQHF	TGTGCTGCCGCAGGGGTAAGTCAGCCCCAGCATTTT
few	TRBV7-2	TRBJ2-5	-	CASSLVGEETQYF	TGTGCCAGCAGCTTAGTAGGCGAAGAGACCCAGTACTTC
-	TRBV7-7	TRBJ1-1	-	CATAVRAAGHRGAEAFF	TGTGCTACCGCAGTCCGGGCGGCGGGTCACCGGGGAGCTGAAGCTTTCTTT
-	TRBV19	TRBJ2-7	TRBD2	CASSIASAGVEYYEQYF	TGTGCCAGTAGTATAGCGTCAGCGGGAGTCGAGTACTACGAGCAGTACTTC
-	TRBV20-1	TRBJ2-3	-	CSAESTDTQYF	TGCAGTGCAGAGAGCACAGATACGCAGTATTTT
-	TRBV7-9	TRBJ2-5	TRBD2	CASSLLGGRAKETQYF	TGTGCCAGCAGCTTACTTGGCGGGAGGGCCAAAGAGACCCAGTACTTC
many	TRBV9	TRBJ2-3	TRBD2	CASSVGLAGTTDTQYF	TGTGCCAGCAGCGTAGGTCTAGCGGGGACAACAGATACGCAGTATTTT
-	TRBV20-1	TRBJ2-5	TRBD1	CSARTGGETQYF	TGCAGTGCACGGACAGGCGGAGAGACCCAGTACTTC
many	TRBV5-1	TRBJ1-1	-	CASALGPTLNTEAFF	TGCGCCAGCGCCTTGGGCCCGACCTTGAACACTGAAGCTTTCTTT
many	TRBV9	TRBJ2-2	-	CASSSNTGELFF	TGTGCCAGCAGCTCGAACACCGGGGAGCTGTTTTTT
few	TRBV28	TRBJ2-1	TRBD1	CASSGQGAVGLNAWQFF	TGTGCCAGTTCGGGACAGGGCGCTGTTGGCCTTAATGCATGGCAGTTCTTC
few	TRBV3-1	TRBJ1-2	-	CASSQESVSGANYGYTF	TGTGCCAGCAGCCAAGAGTCGGTTTCAGGGGCTAACTATGGCTACACCTTC
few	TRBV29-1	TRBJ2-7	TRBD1	CSAETGAEQYF	TGCAGCGCCGAGACAGGGGCCGAGCAGTACTTC
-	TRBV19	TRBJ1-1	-	CASSLPAGSTEAFF	TGTGCCAGTAGTTTACCGGCGGGGAGCACTGAAGCTTTCTTT
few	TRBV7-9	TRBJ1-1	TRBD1	CASRGDRVTEAFF	TGTGCCAGCAGAGGGGACAGGGTTACTGAAGCTTTCTTT
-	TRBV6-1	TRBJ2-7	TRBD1	CASSWTGTYEQYF	TGTGCCAGCAGCTGGACAGGAACGTACGAGCAGTACTTC
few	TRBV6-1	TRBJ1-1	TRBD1	CASPGGQGWTEAFF	TGTGCCAGCCCAGGGGGTCAGGGCTGGACTGAAGCTTTCTTT
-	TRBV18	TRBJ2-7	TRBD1	CASSPRDRADPYEQYF	TGTGCCAGCTCACCACGGGACAGGGCTGACCCCTACGAGCAGTACTTC
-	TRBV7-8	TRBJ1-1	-	CASSSPPNTEAFF	TGTGCCAGCAGCTCACCCCCGAACACTGAAGCTTTCTTT
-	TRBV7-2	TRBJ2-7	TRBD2	CASNQGLAASYEQYF	TGTGCCAGCAACCAGGGACTAGCGGCCTCCTACGAGCAGTACTTC
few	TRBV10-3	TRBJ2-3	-	CAISETIAVRTDTQYF	TGTGCCATCAGTGAGACTATAGCGGTAAGGACAGATACGCAGTATTTT
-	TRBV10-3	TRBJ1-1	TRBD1	CAISERLGQGITEAFF	TGTGCCATCAGTGAGCGATTGGGACAGGGGATCACTGAAGCTTTCTTT
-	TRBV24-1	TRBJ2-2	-	CATSDQMSNTGELFF	TGTGCCACCAGTGACCAGATGTCTAACACCGGGGAGCTGTTTTTT
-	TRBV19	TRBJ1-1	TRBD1	CASRDRGATEAFF	TGTGCCAGTAGGGACAGGGGCGCCACTGAAGCTTTCTTT
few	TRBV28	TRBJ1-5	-	CASSLAQGSNQPQHF	TGTGCCAGCAGTTTAGCCCAGGGGAGCAATCAGCCCCAGCATTTT
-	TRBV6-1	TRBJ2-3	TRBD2	CASSELAGGPDTQYF	TGTGCCAGCAGTGAACTAGCGGGGGGGCCAGATACGCAGTATTTT